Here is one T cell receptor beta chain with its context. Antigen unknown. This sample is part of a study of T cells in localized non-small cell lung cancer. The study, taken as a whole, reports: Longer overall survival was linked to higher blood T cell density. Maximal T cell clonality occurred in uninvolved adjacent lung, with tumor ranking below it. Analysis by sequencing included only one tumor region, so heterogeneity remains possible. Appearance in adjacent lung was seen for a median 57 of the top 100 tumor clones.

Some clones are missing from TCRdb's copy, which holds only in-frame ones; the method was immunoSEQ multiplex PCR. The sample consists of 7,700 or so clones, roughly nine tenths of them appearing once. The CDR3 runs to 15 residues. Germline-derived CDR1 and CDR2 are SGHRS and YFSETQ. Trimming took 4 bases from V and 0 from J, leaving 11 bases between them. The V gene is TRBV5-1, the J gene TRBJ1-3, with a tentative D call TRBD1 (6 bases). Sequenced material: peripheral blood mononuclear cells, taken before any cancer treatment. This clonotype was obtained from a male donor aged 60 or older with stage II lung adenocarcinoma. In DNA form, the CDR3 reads TGCGCCAGCAGCCAACAGGGTCCCTCTGGAAACACCATATATTTT. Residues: CASSQQGPSGNTIYF.